The present T cell receptor beta chain was sequenced within a study of T cells after yellow fever vaccination. This clonotype was counted at least ten times. CDR3 size: 12 residues. V gave up 5 bases and J gave up 6 bases, with 13 bases separating them. Per the germline V gene, CDR1 is DFQATT and CDR2 is SNEGSKA (reference sequence). One entry per CDR3 protein results from TCRdb running MiXCR on the 5' RACE reads. This table holds around 30,000 distinct CDR3 sequences, 10% found once. The sample in question was PBMCs, either bulk or a sorted T-cell subset (CD4+, CD8+, memory, or dextramer-sorted; not recorded which), obtained around 14 days after the first yellow fever vaccination. The chain carries TRBV20-1 and TRBJ1-2, with a tentative D call TRBD1 (6 bases). The TCR originated in a man aged 18 to 29 who received the YFV17D yellow fever vaccine. The DNA of the CDR3 is TGCAGTGCTCCGACAGGTTTCGATGGCTACACCTTC. It specifies CSAPTGFDGYTF.